This T cell receptor beta chain is drawn from a study of molecular identifiers for immune sequencing clone quantification. Each CDR3 protein gets one entry after TCRdb re-called the PCR reads with MiXCR. The sample records fewer than 350,000 distinct CDR3 sequences, roughly 24% being singletons. As concerns this clonotype: What it binds is unknown.

V was clipped by 5 bases and J by 4 bases, with 23 bases between them. The CDR3 totals 17 residues. Germline lookup yields CDR1 LGHNA and CDR2 YSLEER. General study findings and limits: Clones above 20 RNA copies contained over 97% of effector molecules and under 1% of naive molecules. The sizes of highly expanded clones could be underestimated when identical TCR molecules share a barcode.

The source material was naive CD8+ T cells from blood, with Jurkat cell RNA spiked in. Subset indicated: FACS-sorted CD8+CD4-CCR7+CD45RA+ naive T cells. This receptor was taken from a human donor in good health. Some libraries in this study had Jurkat cell RNA spiked in. The genes are TRBV4-3 and TRBJ1-2, with no clear D. CDR3 sequence reads: CASSASTFFDGGYGYTF. CDR3 in DNA: TGCGCCAGCAGCGCGTCCACGTTTTTCGACGGTGGCTATGGCTACACCTTC.